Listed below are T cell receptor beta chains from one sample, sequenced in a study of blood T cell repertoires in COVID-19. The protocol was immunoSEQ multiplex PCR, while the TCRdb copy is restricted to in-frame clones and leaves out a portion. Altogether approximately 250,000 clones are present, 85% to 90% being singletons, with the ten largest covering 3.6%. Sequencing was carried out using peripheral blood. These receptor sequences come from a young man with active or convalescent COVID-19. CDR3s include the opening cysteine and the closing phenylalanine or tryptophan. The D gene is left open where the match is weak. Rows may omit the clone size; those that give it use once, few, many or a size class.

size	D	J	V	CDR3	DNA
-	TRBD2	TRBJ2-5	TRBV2	CASSPGGGPGLEETQYF	TGTGCCAGCAGTCCCGGGGGGGGCCCCGGGTTAGAAGAGACCCAGTACTTC
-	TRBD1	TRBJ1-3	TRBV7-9	CASSQGSGQGNTIYF	TGTGCCAGCAGTCAAGGGTCGGGACAGGGGAACACCATATATTTT
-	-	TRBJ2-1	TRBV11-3	CASSFMGDEQFF	TGTGCCAGCAGCTTTATGGGAGACGAGCAGTTCTTC
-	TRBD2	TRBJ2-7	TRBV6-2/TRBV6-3	CASGWGGSYEQYF	TGTGCCAGCGGTTGGGGGGGCTCCTACGAGCAGTACTTC
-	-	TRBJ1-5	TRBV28	CASSPNGPGYQPQHF	TGTGCCAGCAGTCCCAATGGACCGGGGTATCAGCCCCAGCATTTT
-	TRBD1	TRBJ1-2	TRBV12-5	CASGLDRGEAYGYTF	TGTGCTAGTGGTTTAGACAGGGGCGAGGCCTATGGCTACACCTTC
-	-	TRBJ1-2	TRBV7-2	CASSVSGDYGYTF	TGTGCCAGCAGCGTCAGCGGGGACTATGGCTACACCTTC
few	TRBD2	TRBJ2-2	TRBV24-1	CATSDPGLAGAWAGELFF	TGTGCCACCAGTGATCCCGGACTAGCGGGAGCTTGGGCCGGGGAGCTGTTTTTT
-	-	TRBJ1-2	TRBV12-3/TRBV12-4	CASSWTLQDGYTF	TGTGCCAGCAGCTGGACTCTCCAGGATGGCTACACCTTC
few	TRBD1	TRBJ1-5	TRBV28	CASSETRTGEQPQHF	TGTGCCAGCAGCGAAACCCGGACAGGGGAGCAGCCCCAGCATTTT
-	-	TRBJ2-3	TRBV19	CASSMVRNTQYF	TGTGCCAGTAGTATGGTGCGAAATACGCAGTATTTT
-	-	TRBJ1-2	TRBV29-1	CSVRDSSSRGYTF	TGCAGCGTCCGGGACTCATCCTCAAGGGGCTACACCTTC
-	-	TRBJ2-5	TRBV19	CATRQGSETQYF	TGTGCCACCCGTCAGGGGTCGGAGACCCAGTACTTC
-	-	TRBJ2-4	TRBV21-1	CASSPREGGHIQYF	TGTGCCAGCAGCCCAAGGGAGGGGGGACACATTCAGTACTTC
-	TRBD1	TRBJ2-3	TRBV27	CAIKGQGRADTQYF	TGTGCCATCAAGGGACAGGGTCGGGCAGATACGCAGTATTTT
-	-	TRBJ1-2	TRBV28	CASSLGRGYGYTF	TGTGCCAGCAGTCTTGGAAGGGGGTATGGCTACACCTTC
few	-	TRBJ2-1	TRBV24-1	CATSDFPGSSYNEQFF	TGTGCCACCAGTGATTTCCCGGGGAGCTCCTACAATGAGCAGTTCTTC
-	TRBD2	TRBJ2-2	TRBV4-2	CASSQRLAGGGNTGELFF	TGTGCCAGCAGCCAAAGACTAGCGGGGGGCGGGAACACCGGGGAGCTGTTTTTT
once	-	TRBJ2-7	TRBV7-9	CASSLDGVYYEQYF	TGTGCCAGCAGCTTAGATGGTGTCTATTACGAGCAGTACTTC
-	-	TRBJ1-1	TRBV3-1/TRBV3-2	CASSLTVGNTEAFF	TGTGCCAGCAGCCTAACAGTGGGGAACACTGAAGCTTTCTTT
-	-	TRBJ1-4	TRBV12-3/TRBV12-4	CASRGGGRLFF	TGTGCCAGCAGGGGTGGGGGGAGACTGTTTTTT
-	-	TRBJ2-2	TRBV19	CAPIKAVNGELFF	TGTGCCCCGATTAAGGCGGTCAACGGGGAGCTGTTTTTT
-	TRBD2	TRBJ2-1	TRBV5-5	CASSFGSGTSRNEQFF	TGTGCCAGCAGCTTTGGGTCTGGGACTAGCCGCAATGAGCAGTTCTTC
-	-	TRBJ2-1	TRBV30	CAWSAGVNNEQFF	TGTGCCTGGAGTGCGGGAGTCAACAATGAGCAGTTCTTC
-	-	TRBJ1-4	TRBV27	CAQRQRKLFF	TGTGCCCAGCGCCAAAGAAAACTGTTTTTT
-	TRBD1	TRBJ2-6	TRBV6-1	CASSETTGLMSGANVLTF	TGTGCCAGCAGTGAAACGACAGGGTTGATGTCTGGGGCCAACGTCCTGACTTTC
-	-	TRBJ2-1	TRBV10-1	CASSESWGLNEQFF	TGCGCCAGCAGTGAGTCGTGGGGGCTGAATGAGCAGTTCTTC
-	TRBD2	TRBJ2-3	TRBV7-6	CASSLGQVASGGFTDTQYF	TGTGCCAGCAGCTTAGGACAAGTGGCTAGCGGGGGTTTCACAGATACGCAGTATTTT
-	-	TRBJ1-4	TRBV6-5	CASKQVVTNEKLFF	TGTGCCAGCAAGCAGGTTGTCACTAATGAAAAACTGTTTTTT
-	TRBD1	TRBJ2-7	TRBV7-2	CASSFRDRGEQYF	TGTGCCAGCAGCTTCCGGGACAGGGGAGAGCAGTACTTC
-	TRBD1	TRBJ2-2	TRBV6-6	CASRRDRDTGELFF	TGTGCCAGCAGACGGGACAGGGACACCGGGGAGCTGTTTTTT
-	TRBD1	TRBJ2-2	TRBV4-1	CASSQDSPGQTNTGELFF	TGCGCCAGCAGCCAAGATTCCCCGGGACAGACGAACACCGGGGAGCTGTTTTTT
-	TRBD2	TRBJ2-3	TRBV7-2	CASSPRTAGDGTDTQYF	TGTGCCAGCAGCCCCCGAACAGCGGGAGATGGCACAGATACGCAGTATTTT
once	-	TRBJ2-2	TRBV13	CASSPEAGRNTGELFF	TGTGCCAGCAGCCCGGAAGCGGGTCGAAACACCGGGGAGCTGTTTTTT
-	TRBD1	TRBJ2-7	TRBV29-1	CSAWTGRVYEQYF	TGCAGCGCATGGACAGGGAGAGTGTACGAGCAGTACTTC
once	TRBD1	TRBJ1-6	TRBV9	CASSVTGTGNSPLHF	TGTGCCAGCAGCGTTACCGGGACAGGGAATTCACCCCTCCACTTT
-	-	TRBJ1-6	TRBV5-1	CASNEGTLKSPLHF	TGCGCCAGCAATGAGGGCACCTTAAAGTCACCCCTCCACTTT
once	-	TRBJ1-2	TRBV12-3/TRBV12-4	CASSFLGVGGYTF	TGTGCCAGCAGTTTTCTCGGGGTGGGCGGCTACACCTTC
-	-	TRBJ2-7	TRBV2	CATSGTSYEQYF	TGTGCCACCTCCGGGACAAGTTACGAGCAGTACTTC
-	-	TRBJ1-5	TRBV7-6	CASSLTQGRPQHF	TGTGCCAGCAGCTTAACACAGGGACGACCCCAGCATTTT
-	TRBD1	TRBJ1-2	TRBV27	CASWDRAHYGYTF	TGTGCCAGCTGGGACAGGGCCCACTATGGCTACACCTTC
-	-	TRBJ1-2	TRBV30	CAWSGSANYGYTF	TGTGCCTGGAGTGGATCGGCTAACTATGGCTACACCTTC
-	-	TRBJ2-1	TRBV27	CASSLSVRGYNEQFF	TGTGCCAGCAGTTTATCAGTCCGGGGCTACAATGAGCAGTTCTTC
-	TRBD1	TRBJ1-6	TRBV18	CASSRQGGDSPLHF	TGTGCCAGCTCAAGACAGGGCGGAGATTCACCCCTCCACTTT
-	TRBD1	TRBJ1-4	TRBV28	CASWETGGEKLFF	TGTGCCAGCTGGGAGACAGGGGGAGAAAAACTGTTTTTT
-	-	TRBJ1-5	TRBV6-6	CASSYSTGNQPQHF	TGTGCCAGCAGTTACTCGACAGGCAATCAGCCCCAGCATTTT
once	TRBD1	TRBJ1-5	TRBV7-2	CASSPRTGGFQPQHF	TGTGCCAGCAGCCCTCGGACAGGGGGCTTTCAGCCCCAGCATTTT